This T cell receptor (beta chain) was identified during a study of cytomegalovirus exposure and HLA in healthy donors. Study-wide points: Several V segments, TRBV6-2 and TRBV6-3 among them, could not be told apart and were dropped. It was about 180 TCR beta chains that were listed as cytomegalovirus-associated.

The donors (healthy individuals) were bone marrow donors. 60 Vbeta and 13 Jbeta primers were used in PCR. Here immunoSEQ multiplex PCR was the method, and the copy in TCRdb shows in-frame clones only, minus some. The sample includes 150,000 or so clones, around 80% seen only once; the top ten take approximately 14%. The CDR3 totals 15 residues. V lost 5 bases and J lost 2; bases outside the gene matches: 8. Germline CDR1 is SGHAT and CDR2 is FQDESV (reference sequence). Comment on this clone: Its antigen remains unknown.

The genes are TRBV11-1 and TRBJ2-7; 8 positions agree with TRBD1. This TCR was recovered from a woman aged 40 to 50 in good health and CMV-seronegative. Input material: PBMCs. The CDR3 sequence is CASSRGQGPTYEQYF. Written as DNA, the CDR3 is TGTGCCAGCAGCAGAGGACAGGGCCCAACCTACGAGCAGTACTTC. The complete variable domain, with remaining parts taken from reference TRBV11-1 and TRBJ2-7, reads EAEVAQSPRYKITEKSQAVAFWCDPISGHATLYWYRQILGQGPELLVQFQDESVVDDSQLPKDRFSAERLKGVDSTLKIQPAELGDSAMYLCASSRGQGPTYEQYFGPGTRLTVT.